The 16 T cell receptor beta chains reported below all come from one sample, sequenced in a study of post-analysis software for immune sequencing data. Study-wide points: TRBV5-6, TRBV5-1 and TRBV20-1 belonged to a set of about 5 TRBV segments that were more frequent in patients than controls.

Unique molecular identifiers tagged the TCR beta cDNA libraries. TCRdb redid the calling of the PCR reads with MiXCR, one entry per CDR3 protein. The repertoire holds 750,000 to 950,000 distinct CDR3 sequences, with just over 45% as singletons. These receptors' targets are unknown. Specimen: blood. The receptors shown here come from a girl aged 10-17 years with multiple sclerosis.

This chain joins TRBV20-1 and TRBJ2-5; maybe TRBD1 (5 bases). The CDR3 runs to 15 residues. V was pared by 7 bases and J by 1 base, with 19 bases between. Germline-derived CDR1 and CDR2 are DFQATT and SNEGSKA (reference sequence). CDR3 protein: CSVSQDSGTQETQYF. The CDR3 coding sequence is TGCAGTGTTTCACAGGATAGTGGCACCCAAGAGACCCAGTACTTC.

The chain is built from TRBV3-1 and TRBJ2-1, with TRBD1 matching 9 bases. The CDR3 sequence is 15 residues long. Losses at the gene ends were 4 bases for V and 5 bases for J; bases not matched to a gene: 6. Germline-derived CDR1 and CDR2 are LGHDT and YNNKEL (reference sequence). The DNA for the CDR3 is TGTGCCAGCAGCCCCGGGACAGGGCTAAACAATGAGCAGTTCTTC. Translating gives CASSPGTGLNNEQFF.

The rearrangement uses TRBV7-9 and TRBJ2-1; no reliable D call. The CDR3 runs to 12 residues. Germline CDR1 reads SEHNR; CDR2 reads FQNEAQ (reference sequence). Trimming cost V 1 base and J 10 bases, with 8 bases left between them. For the CDR3, the DNA is TGTGCCAGCAGCTTAGATGAGGTCGAGCAGTTCTTC. Amino acid sequence: CASSLDEVEQFF.

The chain uses TRBV25-1 and TRBJ2-4, with a weak D call TRBD1 (6 bases). This CDR3 region has 14 residues. Trimming took off 1 base at V and 4 bases at J, with 8 bases between the two ends. Germline V gene data show CDR1 as MGHDK and CDR2 as SYGVNS. The CDR3, as DNA: TGTGCCAGCAGTGAATCGGGGACAAAAAACATTCAGTACTTC. Translating gives CASSESGTKNIQYF.

V usage is TRBV3-1 and J usage is TRBJ2-1; a weak D match, TRBD2 (6 bases). CDR1 LGHDT and CDR2 YNNKEL come from the germline V gene (reference sequence). Trimming stripped 1 base from V and 7 bases from J, with 23 bases between. The CDR3 sequence is 18 residues long. CDR3 protein: CASSQARIGGPERNEQFF. The CDR3 DNA reads TGTGCCAGCAGCCAAGCTCGCATTGGAGGGCCAGAGAGGAATGAGCAGTTCTTC.

This clonotype has a handful of counts. The chain combines TRBV5-1 with TRBJ1-2, with TRBD1 matching 7 bases. Germline values: CDR1 SGHRS, CDR2 YFSETQ. Unmatched junction bases numbered 5, after V lost 4 bases and J lost 2 bases. This CDR3 is 14 amino acids long. The chain's CDR3 is CASSIQTGNYGYTF. The CDR3 DNA follows: TGCGCCAGCAGCATCCAGACAGGGAACTATGGCTACACCTTC.

This clonotype has a handful of counts. The chain joins TRBV5-1 to TRBJ2-3; D might be TRBD2 (6 bases). Germline CDR1 and CDR2: SGHRS and YFSETQ. V lost 0 bases to trimming and J lost 10 bases, with 9 bases between them. The CDR3 has 12 amino acids. CDR3 in amino acids: CASSLEAGPQYF. As DNA, the CDR3 is TGCGCCAGCAGCTTGGAGGCGGGACCGCAGTATTTT.

The chain is built from TRBV6-5 and TRBJ1-1, with D hard to call. The CDR3 has 15 residues. Germline assignment: CDR1 MNHEY and CDR2 SVGAGI. The germline V and J ends were trimmed by 5 bases and 3 bases, with 16 bases remaining between them. The CDR3 region has the DNA TGTGCCAGCAGTCCCAGAGGATCGGGGTACACTGAAGCTTTCTTT. It yields the protein CASSPRGSGYTEAFF.

This rearrangement joins TRBV11-2 to TRBJ2-5, with TRBD1 as a possible D gene (6 bases). The J call may be faulty, since TRBJ2-7 better matches the DNA end. The CDR3 is made up of 16 amino acids. Germline V gene data show CDR1 as SGHAT and CDR2 as FQNNGV. This CDR3 is CASSPRKDRRTYEQYF. The CDR3, as DNA: TGTGCCAGCAGCCCCCGTAAAGACAGGAGAACCTACGAGCAGTACTTC.

V is TRBV11-2 and J is TRBJ2-1; the match to TRBD2 covers 10 bases. Trimming took 5 bases from V and 10 from J; bases not matched to a gene: 14. CDR3 size: 16 residues. Germline V gene sequence: CDR1 SGHAT, CDR2 FQNNGV. CDR3 nucleotides: TGTGCCAGCAGCCCCCTTTTTCAGCGGGAGGGCCTAGAGCAGTTCTTC. It encodes CASSPLFQREGLEQFF.

V is TRBV5-1 and J is TRBJ1-1; possibly TRBD1 for D (5 bases). The germline V gene encodes CDR1 SGHRS and CDR2 YFSETQ. The CDR3 sequence is 13 residues long. The ends were cut back, 0 bases at V and 11 bases at J, with 14 bases in the middle. This chain's CDR3 is CASSLAVGTRAFF. The CDR3 coding sequence is TGCGCCAGCAGCTTGGCGGTGGGGACTCGGGCTTTCTTT.

The chain has TRBV6-1 and TRBJ2-1; no clear D. Germline CDR1 reads MNHNS; CDR2 reads SASEGT. The CDR3 extends over 11 amino acids. V was trimmed by 7 bases and J by 4 bases, leaving 5 bases between them. The CDR3 is CASMRYNEQFF. The CDR3 DNA is TGTGCCAGCATGAGGTACAATGAGCAGTTCTTC.

The chain carries TRBV3-1 and TRBJ2-3, with D uncertain. Germline V gene lookup returns CDR1 LGHDT and CDR2 YNNKEL (reference sequence). V lost 4 bases and J 0 bases, leaving 11 bases between the germline ends. CDR3 length: 15 amino acids. In DNA, the CDR3 is TGTGCCAGCAGCCTATTTCTAGAAAGCACAGATACGCAGTATTTT. Amino acids: CASSLFLESTDTQYF.

This clonotype was observed many times. This sequence joins TRBV7-9 and TRBJ2-1; 9 nucleotides line up with TRBD2. V was clipped by 1 base and J by 4 bases; unmatched bases: 2. CDR1 is SEHNR, CDR2 FQNEAQ, per germline (reference sequence). This CDR3 comprises 15 residues. The CDR3 nucleotides read TGTGCCAGCAGCTTAGGACTAGCGGAGTACAATGAGCAGTTCTTC. This gives the protein CASSLGLAEYNEQFF.

In regard to this clonotype: A read error may produce the germline difference seen at one junction end. J is TRBJ1-1 and V is TRBV27, with 9 nucleotides matching TRBD1. This CDR3 spans 15 amino acids. Germline V gene data show CDR1 as MNHEY and CDR2 as SMNVEV (reference sequence). Here the CDR3 reads CASSLSGTGSTKAFF. DNA of the CDR3: TGTGCCAGCAGTTTATCAGGGACAGGGTCCACTAAAGCTTTCTTT.

This clonotype was counted once. The chain recombines TRBV25-1 with TRBJ2-4; D may be TRBD1 (5 bases). Judging by the DNA end, TRBJ2-7 fits better; the J call may be wrong. Germline V CDR1 and CDR2: MGHDK, SYGVNS. The CDR3 length is 13 residues. The CDR3 DNA is TGTGCCAGCAGTTGGGGCTTGGGCAGCGAGCAGTACTTC. This codes for CASSWGLGSEQYF.